This T cell receptor (beta chain) was identified during a study of blood T cell repertoires in COVID-19. For the study at large: Sites in the United States, Italy and Spain provided acute and convalescent COVID-19 samples. In each case, the material was cDNA or gDNA derived from T cells, B-cell-depleted T cells, or PBMCs.

Original analysis: By means of reference gene primer amplification, nucleated cell counts were estimated. This table comes from immunoSEQ multiplex PCR, and its TCRdb copy is limited to in-frame clones, with some not included. V, J and clone size are taken as reported in that table, and D and trimming were inferred from the DNA itself. Of over 200,000 clones in the sample, roughly 80% were seen once. Germline V gene data show CDR1 as MNHNY and CDR2 as SVGAGI (reference sequence). This CDR3 region has 15 residues. Trimming took 2 bases from V and 4 from J, leaving 9 bases between them. Sequences were obtained from peripheral blood. The rearrangement joins TRBV6-6 to TRBJ1-6; D not certain. This TCR was recovered from a human donor in a cohort sampled during active COVID-19. The CDR3: CASSYVAAYNSPLHF. DNA of the CDR3: TGTGCCAGCAGTTACGTAGCTGCTTATAATTCACCCCTCCACTTT.